The 17 T cell receptor beta chains given below trace back to one sample, sequenced in a study of T cell changes during pregnancy in multiple sclerosis. The data were produced by immunoSEQ multiplex PCR, yet TCRdb's version contains in-frame clones alone and is incomplete. The sample comprises tens of thousands of clones, around 93% of which are singletons, and under 2% rests with the top ten. The sequenced sample was peripheral blood, obtained after pregnancy. These TCRs come from a female donor with multiple sclerosis, enrolled in a pregnancy study.

The chain has TRBV28 and TRBJ2-1; D gene unclear. Looked up from germline, CDR1 is MDHEN and CDR2 is SYDVKM. The V gene lost 3 bases and the J gene lost 4 bases, with 13 bases spanning the gap. CDR3 length: 15 amino acids. CDR3 coding DNA: TGTGCCAGCAGTTTCTCTACCTCGCGGTACAATGAGCAGTTCTTC. Amino acids: CASSFSTSRYNEQFF.

The chain links TRBV29-1 to TRBJ1-1; no definite D call. Germline-derived CDR1 and CDR2 are SQVTM and ANQGSEA. The CDR3 has 13 residues. Between the trimmed V and J ends, which lost 3 bases and 1 base, there was a span of 9 bases. The CDR3, as DNA: TGCAGCGTTGAGACGCGGTCGAACACTGAAGCTTTCTTT. As protein: CSVETRSNTEAFF.

This clone was detected once. The chain joins TRBV5-4 to TRBJ2-5, with D hard to call. The ends were cut back, 4 bases at V and 4 bases at J, with 11 bases in the middle. Germline-derived CDR1 and CDR2 are SGHNT and YYREEE (reference sequence). The CDR3 sequence is 13 residues long. The CDR3 region has the DNA TGTGCCAGCAGCACCCGCGGCGGAGAGACCCAGTACTTC. This codes for CASSTRGGETQYF.

There are a few counts of this clone. This rearrangement joins TRBV4-3 to TRBJ2-3, with D possibly matching TRBD2 (6 bases). Germline V CDR1 and CDR2: LGHNA, YSLEER. Trimming removed 0 bases at V and 0 bases at J, with 16 bases between. This CDR3 has 18 residues. The CDR3 spells CASSQDHMGGPSTDTQYF. The CDR3 DNA is TGCGCCAGCAGCCAAGATCATATGGGAGGTCCTAGCACAGATACGCAGTATTTT.

The genes are TRBV27 and TRBJ2-7; 11 bases line up with TRBD2. In germline, CDR1 is MNHEY, CDR2 SMNVEV (reference sequence). The CDR3 totals 17 residues. J lost 4 bases, V lost 5 bases, and 13 bases had no gene match. CDR3 sequence (DNA): TGTGCCAGCAGTAAAACCCCCCGACTAGCGGGAAAGTACGAGCAGTACTTC. This sequence encodes CASSKTPRLAGKYEQYF.

This clone was seen only once. J is TRBJ2-2 and V is TRBV19; tentative D call: TRBD2 (6 bases). The V gene lost 8 bases and the J gene lost 5 bases, with 9 bases spanning the gap. Germline CDR1 and CDR2: LNHDA and SQIVND (reference sequence). This CDR3 has 12 amino acids. For the CDR3, the DNA is TGTGCCAGTTTCGCGGGAACCGGGGAGCTGTTTTTT. Translating it yields CASFAGTGELFF.

The chain recombines TRBV14 with TRBJ1-1; no clear D. The CDR3 length is 13 residues. Germline V CDR1 and CDR2: SGHDN, FVKESK. Trimming cost V 4 bases and J 1 base, with 7 bases left between them. The CDR3 DNA reads TGTGCCAGCAGCCTTACACAGAACACTGAAGCTTTCTTT. It codes for CASSLTQNTEAFF.

The chain has TRBV6-1 and TRBJ2-2, with TRBD2 identical over 7 bases. Losses at the gene ends were 3 bases for V and 3 bases for J; bases not matched to a gene: 4. Germline V gives CDR1 MNHNS, CDR2 SASEGT. The CDR3 has 15 amino acids. CDR3 in amino acids: CASSDSGDYTGELFF. The CDR3, as DNA: TGTGCCAGCAGTGACAGCGGGGATTACACCGGGGAGCTGTTTTTT.

The chain carries TRBV7-2 and TRBJ2-7, with TRBD2 matching 8 bases. V lost 0 bases to trimming and J lost 6 bases; unmatched junction nucleotides: 7. The CDR3 is 15 residues long. Germline assignment: CDR1 SGHTA and CDR2 FQGNSA. CDR3 loop: CASSLAVGGAGEQYF. For the CDR3, the DNA is TGTGCCAGCAGCTTAGCGGTCGGGGGGGCTGGCGAGCAGTACTTC.

This clone has a single count. The gene calls are TRBV14 and TRBJ2-3; a weak D match, TRBD1 (6 bases). CDR1 is SGHDN and CDR2 is FVKESK in the germline V gene. Trimming removed 1 base from V and 3 bases from J, with 14 bases in between. The length of the CDR3 is 16 residues. The CDR3 nucleotides are TGTGCCAGCAGCCAAGTACCGGGACACCCAACAGATACGCAGTATTTT. This codes for CASSQVPGHPTDTQYF.

This rearrangement joins TRBV9 to TRBJ2-3; D ambiguous. V dropped 6 bases and J dropped 0 bases, with 14 bases sitting between them. Per germline, CDR1 SGDLS and CDR2 YYNGEE. The CDR3 contains 15 residues. CDR3 sequence reads: CASTKSRLSTDTQYF. Here the CDR3 DNA reads TGTGCCAGCACCAAGTCAAGACTTAGCACAGATACGCAGTATTTT.

As DNA, the CDR3 is TGTGCCAGCAGCTCCTTTGGACGCCCGGGGACTGAAGCTTTCTTT. It is translated as CASSSFGRPGTEAFF. The chain employs TRBV6-5 and TRBJ1-1; D is unresolved. The CDR3 consists of 15 residues. The germline V and J ends were trimmed by 6 bases and 5 bases, with 19 bases remaining between them. Germline V CDR1 and CDR2: MNHEY, SVGAGI.

J is TRBJ2-4 and V is TRBV9, with TRBD2 as a possible D gene (7 bases). Germline values: CDR1 SGDLS, CDR2 YYNGEE. This CDR3 comprises 16 residues. Trimming took 4 bases from V and 0 from J, leaving 14 bases between them. CDR3 amino acids: CASSRGDISAKNIQYF. For the CDR3, the DNA is TGTGCCAGCAGCCGGGGGGACATCTCAGCCAAAAACATTCAGTACTTC.

The genes are TRBV19 and TRBJ1-5, with D perhaps matching TRBD1 (6 bases). This CDR3 is 13 amino acids long. The germline V gene has CDR1 LNHDA and CDR2 SQIVND (reference sequence). V lost 5 bases and J 4 bases, leaving 9 bases between the germline ends. CDR3 coding DNA: TGTGCCAGTAGTTCACAGGGAAATCAGCCCCAGCATTTT. Protein: CASSSQGNQPQHF.

This chain joins TRBV4-3 and TRBJ2-3; 8 bases align to TRBD2. In germline, CDR1 is LGHNA, CDR2 YSLEER. This CDR3 has 18 amino acids. V shed 0 bases, J shed 1 base, and the junction held 9 bases outside the gene matches. DNA of the CDR3: TGCGCCAGCAGCCAAGATACTTATAGCGGGACCGGCACAGATACGCAGTATTTT. Translation gives CASSQDTYSGTGTDTQYF.

The chain is built from TRBV4-3 and TRBJ2-2; TRBD1 agrees at 8 bases. Germline V gene data show CDR1 as LGHNA and CDR2 as YSLEER. V gave up 1 base and J gave up 6 bases; unmatched junction bases: 4. The CDR3 covers 15 residues. The CDR3 coding sequence is TGCGCCAGCAGCCAAGGGACAGGGCGAGCCGGGGAGCTGTTTTTT. Translating gives CASSQGTGRAGELFF.

V is TRBV28 and J is TRBJ1-5; D might be TRBD1 (6 bases). The germline V gene has CDR1 MDHEN and CDR2 SYDVKM. The ends were cut back, 4 bases at V and 1 base at J, with 17 bases in the middle. There are 17 residues in the CDR3. The CDR3 bases are TGTGCCAGCAGTTCCTCAGCAGGGGCCCACAGCAATCAGCCCCAGCATTTT. It is translated as CASSSSAGAHSNQPQHF. The full variable domain, completed using reference TRBV28 and TRBJ1-5, is DVKVTQSSRYLVKRTGEKVFLECVQDMDHENMFWYRQDPGLGLRLIYFSYDVKMKEKGDIPEGYSVSREKKERFSLILESASTNQTSMYLCASSSSAGAHSNQPQHFGDGTRLSIL.